Below are 5 T cell receptor beta chains sequenced from a single sample in a study of metastatic and nonmetastatic thyroid tumors. Each patient went into thyroid surgery without having received any treatment. MiXCR was used by TCRdb to re-call the PCR reads. The sample holds about 15,000 clones; 23% are singletons and the top ten take roughly an eighth. The sample taken for sequencing was tumor tissue. These receptors came from a female donor with papillary thyroid cancer or a benign thyroid nodule (not recorded which). Some clones in this sample may be carry-over from other donors' samples.

This clone was seen many times. The chain is built from TRBV6-1 and TRBJ2-1; 9 nucleotides match TRBD2. Losses at the gene ends were 10 bases for V and 7 bases for J; bases not matched to a gene: 11. The germline V gene has CDR1 MNHNS and CDR2 SASEGT. The CDR3 is made up of 14 amino acids. The CDR3: CATRPGLAANEQFF. In nucleotides, the CDR3 is TGTGCCACCCGACCGGGACTAGCCGCAAATGAGCAGTTCTTC.

This clone is labeled medium-sized. The genes are TRBV19 and TRBJ1-2; D not certain. V lost 3 bases and J 8 bases, leaving 13 bases between the germline ends. Germline assignment: CDR1 LNHDA and CDR2 SQIVND (reference sequence). The CDR3 extends over 13 amino acids. The CDR3 here is CASSMGVLRGYTF. DNA for the CDR3: TGTGCCAGTAGTATGGGAGTATTGCGAGGCTACACCTTC.

This clone was detected many times. Given the absence of the conserved phenylalanine or tryptophan at the CDR3 end, a read error is likely. The chain is built from TRBV20-1 and TRBJ2-5; D ambiguous. This CDR3 has 8 residues. V lost 4 bases to trimming and J lost 9 bases, with 3 bases between them. Germline V CDR1 and CDR2: DFQATT, SNEGSKA (reference sequence). CDR3 amino acids: CSAIAQYS. The CDR3 coding sequence is TGCAGTGCTATCGCCCAGTACTCA.

The rearrangement uses TRBV12-3 or TRBV12-4 and TRBJ2-7, with unresolved D. Trimming pared 7 bases from V and 1 base from J, leaving 14 bases between. CDR3 size: 14 residues. The CDR3 nucleotides are TGTGCCAGCAAGAGCCGTTTGGGGTCCTACGAGCAGTACTTC. Its translation: CASKSRLGSYEQYF.

This clone was observed many times. This chain connects TRBV15 to TRBJ1-1; D unresolved. The CDR3 has 14 residues. Trimming took off 1 base at V and 5 bases at J, with 11 bases between the two ends. Germline CDR1 and CDR2: LNHNV and YYDKDF (reference sequence). CDR3 sequence: CATSRAIEGTEAFF. The CDR3 DNA sequence: TGTGCCACCAGCAGAGCTATAGAGGGAACTGAAGCTTTCTTT.